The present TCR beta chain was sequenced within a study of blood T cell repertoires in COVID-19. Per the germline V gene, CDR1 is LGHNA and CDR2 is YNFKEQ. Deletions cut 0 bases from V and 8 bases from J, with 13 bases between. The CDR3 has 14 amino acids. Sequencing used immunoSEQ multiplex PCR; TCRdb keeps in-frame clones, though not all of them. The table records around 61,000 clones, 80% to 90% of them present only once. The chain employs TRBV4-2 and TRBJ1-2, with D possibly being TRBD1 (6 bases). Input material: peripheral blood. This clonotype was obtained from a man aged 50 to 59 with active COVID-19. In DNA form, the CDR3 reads TGTGCCAGCAGCCAAGAAGCACAGGGATGGGGCTACACCTTC. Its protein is CASSQEAQGWGYTF.